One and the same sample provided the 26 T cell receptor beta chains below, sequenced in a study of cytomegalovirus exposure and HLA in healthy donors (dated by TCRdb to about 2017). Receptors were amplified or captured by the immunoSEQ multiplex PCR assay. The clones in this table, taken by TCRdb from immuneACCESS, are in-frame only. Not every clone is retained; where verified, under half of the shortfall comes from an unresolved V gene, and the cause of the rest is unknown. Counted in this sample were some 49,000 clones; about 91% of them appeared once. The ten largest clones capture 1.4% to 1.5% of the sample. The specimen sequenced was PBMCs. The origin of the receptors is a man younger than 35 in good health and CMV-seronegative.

CDR3 residues: CASSQVQGANYGYTF. The CDR3 region has the DNA TGTGCCAGCAGCCAAGTACAGGGGGCGAACTATGGCTACACCTTC. The chain carries TRBV2 and TRBJ1-2; 9 bases are shared with TRBD1. This CDR3 has 15 amino acids. Germline V lookup: CDR1 SNHLY, CDR2 FYNNEI. V dropped 6 bases and J dropped 2; count of bases not matched to a gene: 7.

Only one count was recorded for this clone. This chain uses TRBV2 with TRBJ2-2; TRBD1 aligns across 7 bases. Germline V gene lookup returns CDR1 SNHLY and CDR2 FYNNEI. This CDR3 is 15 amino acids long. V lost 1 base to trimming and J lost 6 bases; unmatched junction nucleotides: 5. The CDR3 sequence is CASSEGQGYAGELFF. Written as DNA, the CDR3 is TGTGCCAGCAGTGAAGGACAGGGTTACGCCGGGGAGCTGTTTTTT.

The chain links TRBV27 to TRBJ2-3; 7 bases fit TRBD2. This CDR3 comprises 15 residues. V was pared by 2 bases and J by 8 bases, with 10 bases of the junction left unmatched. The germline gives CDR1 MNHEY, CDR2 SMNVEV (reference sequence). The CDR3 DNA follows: TGTGCCAGCAGTTTAACCGGGGGGACCCTCCTTACGCAGTATTTT. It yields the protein CASSLTGGTLLTQYF.

The CDR3 region is CASSQDLGQGSYGYTF. The CDR3 coding sequence is TGTGCCAGCAGCCAAGATCTAGGACAGGGGTCATATGGCTACACCTTC. The chain has TRBV4-2 and TRBJ1-2; 9 nucleotides line up with TRBD1. V was pared by 0 bases and J by 5 bases, with 7 bases of the junction left unmatched. CDR3 size: 16 residues. Per the germline V gene, CDR1 is LGHNA and CDR2 is YNFKEQ.

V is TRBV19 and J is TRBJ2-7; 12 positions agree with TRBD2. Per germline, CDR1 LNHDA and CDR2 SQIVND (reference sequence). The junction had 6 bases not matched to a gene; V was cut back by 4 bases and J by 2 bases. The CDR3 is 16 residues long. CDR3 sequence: CASSTLLAGGPYEQYF. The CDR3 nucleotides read TGTGCCAGTAGTACCTTACTAGCGGGGGGCCCCTACGAGCAGTACTTC.

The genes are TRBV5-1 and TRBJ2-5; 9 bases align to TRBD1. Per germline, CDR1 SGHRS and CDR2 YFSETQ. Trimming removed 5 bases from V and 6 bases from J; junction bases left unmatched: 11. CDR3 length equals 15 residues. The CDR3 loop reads CASRVSTGGVQTQYF. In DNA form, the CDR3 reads TGCGCCAGCAGAGTAAGCACAGGGGGCGTGCAGACCCAGTACTTC.

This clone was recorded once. DNA for the CDR3: TGTGCCAGCAGTGACGGGTTTAATGAAAAACTGTTTTTT. Its translation: CASSDGFNEKLFF. This chain connects TRBV25-1 to TRBJ1-4; no reliable D call. Germline V lookup: CDR1 MGHDK, CDR2 SYGVNS. This CDR3 has 13 residues. Trimming left V 3 bases short and J 4 bases short, with 6 bases between.

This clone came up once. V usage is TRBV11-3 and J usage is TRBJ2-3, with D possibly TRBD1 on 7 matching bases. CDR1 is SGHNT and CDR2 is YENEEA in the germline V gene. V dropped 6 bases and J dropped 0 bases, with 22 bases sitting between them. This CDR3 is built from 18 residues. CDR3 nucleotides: TGTGCCAGCAGGGAGGGGGCTAGCCGTCGATATAGCACAGATACGCAGTATTTT. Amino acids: CASREGASRRYSTDTQYF.

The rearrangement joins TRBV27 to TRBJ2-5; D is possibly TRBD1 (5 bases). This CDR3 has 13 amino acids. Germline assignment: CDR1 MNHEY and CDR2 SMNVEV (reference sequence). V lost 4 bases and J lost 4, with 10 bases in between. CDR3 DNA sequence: TGTGCCAGCAGTTCAGGGTTCGTAGAGACCCAGTACTTC. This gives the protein CASSSGFVETQYF.

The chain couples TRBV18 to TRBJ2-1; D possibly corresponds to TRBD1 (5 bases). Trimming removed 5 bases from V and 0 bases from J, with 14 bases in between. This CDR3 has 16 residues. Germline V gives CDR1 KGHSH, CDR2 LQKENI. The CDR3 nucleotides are TGTGCCAGCTCAGAAGTTCCTGACAGCTCCTACAATGAGCAGTTCTTC. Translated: CASSEVPDSSYNEQFF.

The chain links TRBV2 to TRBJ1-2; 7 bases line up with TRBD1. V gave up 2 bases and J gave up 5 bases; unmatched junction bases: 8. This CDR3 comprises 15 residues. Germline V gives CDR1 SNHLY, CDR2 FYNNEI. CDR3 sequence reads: CASSEQTGVIYGYTF. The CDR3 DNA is TGTGCCAGCAGTGAACAAACAGGGGTAATATATGGCTACACCTTC.

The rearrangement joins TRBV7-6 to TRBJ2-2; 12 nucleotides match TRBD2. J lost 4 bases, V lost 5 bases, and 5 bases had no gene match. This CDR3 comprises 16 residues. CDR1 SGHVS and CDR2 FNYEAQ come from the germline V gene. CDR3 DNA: TGTGCCAGCAGCCCCCGGACTAGCGGGGTCACCGGGGAGCTGTTTTTT. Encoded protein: CASSPRTSGVTGELFF.

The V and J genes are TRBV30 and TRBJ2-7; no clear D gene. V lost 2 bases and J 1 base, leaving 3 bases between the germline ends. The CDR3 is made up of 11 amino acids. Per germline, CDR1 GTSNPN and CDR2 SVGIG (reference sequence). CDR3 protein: CAWSRSYEQYF. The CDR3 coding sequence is TGTGCCTGGAGTCGGTCCTACGAGCAGTACTTC.

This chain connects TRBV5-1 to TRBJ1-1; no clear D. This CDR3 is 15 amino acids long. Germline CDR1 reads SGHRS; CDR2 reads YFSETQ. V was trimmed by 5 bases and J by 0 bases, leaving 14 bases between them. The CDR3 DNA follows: TGCGCCAGCAGTCGGGAGACGACTGTGAACACTGAAGCTTTCTTT. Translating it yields CASSRETTVNTEAFF.

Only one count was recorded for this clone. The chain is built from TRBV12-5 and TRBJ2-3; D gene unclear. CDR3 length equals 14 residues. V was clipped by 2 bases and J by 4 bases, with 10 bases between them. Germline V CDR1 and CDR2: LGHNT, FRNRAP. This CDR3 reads CASGLSLFPDTQYF. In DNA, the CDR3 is TGTGCTAGTGGTTTGAGCCTTTTCCCAGATACGCAGTATTTT.

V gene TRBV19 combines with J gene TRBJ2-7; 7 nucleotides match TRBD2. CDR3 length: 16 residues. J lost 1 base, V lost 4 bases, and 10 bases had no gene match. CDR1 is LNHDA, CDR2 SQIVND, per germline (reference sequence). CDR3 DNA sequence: TGTGCCAGTAGTAGATTAGGCCCTAGCGGATCCTACGAGCAGTACTTC. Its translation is CASSRLGPSGSYEQYF.

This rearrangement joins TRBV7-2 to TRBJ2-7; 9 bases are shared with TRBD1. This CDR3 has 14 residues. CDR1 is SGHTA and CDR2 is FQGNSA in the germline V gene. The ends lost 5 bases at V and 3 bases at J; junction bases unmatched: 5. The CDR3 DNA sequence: TGTGCCAGCAGCACCGGACAGGGGATCTACGAGCAGTACTTC. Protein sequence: CASSTGQGIYEQYF.

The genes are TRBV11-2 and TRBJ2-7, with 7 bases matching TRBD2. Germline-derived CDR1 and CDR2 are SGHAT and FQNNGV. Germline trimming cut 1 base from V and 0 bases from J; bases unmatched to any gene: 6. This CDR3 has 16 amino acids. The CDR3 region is CASSLGASGSSYEQYF. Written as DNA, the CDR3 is TGTGCCAGCAGCTTAGGGGCTAGCGGTAGCTCCTACGAGCAGTACTTC.

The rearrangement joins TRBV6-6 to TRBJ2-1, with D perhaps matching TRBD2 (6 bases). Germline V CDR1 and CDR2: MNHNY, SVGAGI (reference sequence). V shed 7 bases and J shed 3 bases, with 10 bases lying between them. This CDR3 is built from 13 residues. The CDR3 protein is CASTGGNYNEQFF. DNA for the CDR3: TGTGCCAGCACTGGCGGGAACTACAATGAGCAGTTCTTC.

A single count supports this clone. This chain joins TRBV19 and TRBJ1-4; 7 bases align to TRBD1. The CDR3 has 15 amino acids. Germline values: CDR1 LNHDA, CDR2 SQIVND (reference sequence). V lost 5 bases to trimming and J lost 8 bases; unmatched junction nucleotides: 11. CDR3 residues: CASSRHGQVREKLFF. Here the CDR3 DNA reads TGTGCCAGTAGTCGACATGGACAGGTCCGAGAAAAACTGTTTTTT.

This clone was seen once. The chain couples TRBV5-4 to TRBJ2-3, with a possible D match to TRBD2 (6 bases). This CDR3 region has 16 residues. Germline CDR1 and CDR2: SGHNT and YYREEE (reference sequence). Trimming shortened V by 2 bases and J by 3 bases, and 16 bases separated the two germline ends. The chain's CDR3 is CASSFFRGSSTDTQYF. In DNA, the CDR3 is TGTGCCAGCAGCTTTTTTCGGGGGAGTTCGACAGATACGCAGTATTTT. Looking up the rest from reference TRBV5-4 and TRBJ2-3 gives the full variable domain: ETGVTQSPTHLIKTRGQQVTLRCSSQSGHNTVSWYQQALGQGPQFIFQYYREEENGRGNFPPRFSGLQFPNYSSELNVNALELDDSALYLCASSFFRGSSTDTQYFGPGTRLTVL.

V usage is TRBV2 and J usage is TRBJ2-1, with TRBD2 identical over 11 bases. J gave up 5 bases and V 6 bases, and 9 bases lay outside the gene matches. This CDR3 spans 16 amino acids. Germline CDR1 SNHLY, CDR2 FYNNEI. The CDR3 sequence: CASRPLSGRGDNEQFF. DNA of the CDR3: TGTGCCAGCAGACCCCTTAGCGGGAGGGGCGACAATGAGCAGTTCTTC.

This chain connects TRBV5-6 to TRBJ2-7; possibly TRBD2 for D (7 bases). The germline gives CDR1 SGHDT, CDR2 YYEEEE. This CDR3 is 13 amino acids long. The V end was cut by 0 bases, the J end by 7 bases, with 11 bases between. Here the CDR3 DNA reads TGTGCCAGCAGCTTGGGGCGGGGGCGAGAGCAGTACTTC. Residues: CASSLGRGREQYF.

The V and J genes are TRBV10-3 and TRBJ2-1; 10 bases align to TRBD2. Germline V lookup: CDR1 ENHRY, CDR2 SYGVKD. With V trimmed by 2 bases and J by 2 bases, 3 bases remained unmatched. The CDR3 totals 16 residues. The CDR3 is CAISEGSGRTYNEQFF. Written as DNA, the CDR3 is TGTGCCATCAGTGAGGGTAGCGGGAGGACCTACAATGAGCAGTTCTTC.

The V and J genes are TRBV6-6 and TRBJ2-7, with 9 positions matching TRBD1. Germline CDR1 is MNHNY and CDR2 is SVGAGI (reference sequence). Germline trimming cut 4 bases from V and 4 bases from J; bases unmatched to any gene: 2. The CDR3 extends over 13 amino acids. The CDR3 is CASSLDRGYEQYF. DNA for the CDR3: TGTGCCAGCAGTTTAGACAGGGGGTACGAGCAGTACTTC.

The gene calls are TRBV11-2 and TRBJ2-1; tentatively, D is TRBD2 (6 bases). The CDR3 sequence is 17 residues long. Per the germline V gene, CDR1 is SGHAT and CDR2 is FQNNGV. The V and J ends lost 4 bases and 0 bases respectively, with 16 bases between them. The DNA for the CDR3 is TGTGCCAGCAGCTCAGCGGGTCTACGAAGCTCCTACAATGAGCAGTTCTTC. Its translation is CASSSAGLRSSYNEQFF.